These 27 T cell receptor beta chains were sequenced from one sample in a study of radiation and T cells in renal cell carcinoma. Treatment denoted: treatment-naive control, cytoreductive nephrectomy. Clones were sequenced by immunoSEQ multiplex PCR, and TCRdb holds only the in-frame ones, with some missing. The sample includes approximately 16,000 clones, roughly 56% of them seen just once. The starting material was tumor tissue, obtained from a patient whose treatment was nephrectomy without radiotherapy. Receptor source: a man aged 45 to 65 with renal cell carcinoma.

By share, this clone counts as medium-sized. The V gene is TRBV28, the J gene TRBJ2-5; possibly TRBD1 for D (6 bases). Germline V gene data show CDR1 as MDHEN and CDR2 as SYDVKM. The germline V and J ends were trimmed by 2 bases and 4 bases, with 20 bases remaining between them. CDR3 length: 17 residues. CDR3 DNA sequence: TGTGCCAGCAGTTTAAACAGGGAAGGAATGTCGGGAGAGACCCAGTACTTC. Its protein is CASSLNREGMSGETQYF.

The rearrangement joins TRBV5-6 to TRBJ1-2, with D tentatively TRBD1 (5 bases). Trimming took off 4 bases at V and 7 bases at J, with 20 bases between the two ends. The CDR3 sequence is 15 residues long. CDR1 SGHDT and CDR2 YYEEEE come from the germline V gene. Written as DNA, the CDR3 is TGTGCCAGCAGCAGAAGGTTACAGGTGGTCGGTGGCTACACCTTC. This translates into CASSRRLQVVGGYTF.

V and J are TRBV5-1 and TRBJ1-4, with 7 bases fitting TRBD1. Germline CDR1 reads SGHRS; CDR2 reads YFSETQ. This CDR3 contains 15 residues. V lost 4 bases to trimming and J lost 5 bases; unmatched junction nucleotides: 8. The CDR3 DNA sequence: TGCGCCAGCAGCCCGACCGGGACAGTAAATGAAAAACTGTTTTTT. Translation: CASSPTGTVNEKLFF.

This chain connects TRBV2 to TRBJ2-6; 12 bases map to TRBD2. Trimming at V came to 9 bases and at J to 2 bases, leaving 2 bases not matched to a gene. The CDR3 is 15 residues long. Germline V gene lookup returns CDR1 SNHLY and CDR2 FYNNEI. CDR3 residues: CARRTSGTGANVLTF. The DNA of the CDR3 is TGTGCCAGACGGACTAGCGGGACTGGGGCCAACGTCCTGACTTTC.

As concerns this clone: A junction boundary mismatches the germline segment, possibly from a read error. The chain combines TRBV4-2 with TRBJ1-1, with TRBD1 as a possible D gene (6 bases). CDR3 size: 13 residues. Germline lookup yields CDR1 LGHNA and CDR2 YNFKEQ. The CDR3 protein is CASRNQGNAEAFF. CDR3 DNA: TGTGCCAGCAGAAATCAGGGGAACGCTGAAGCTTTCTTT.

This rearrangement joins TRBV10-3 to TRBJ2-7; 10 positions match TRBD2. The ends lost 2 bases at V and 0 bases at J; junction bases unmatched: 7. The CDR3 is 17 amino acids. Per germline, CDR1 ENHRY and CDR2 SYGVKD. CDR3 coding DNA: TGTGCCATCAGTGAGCCGTGGACTAGCGGAGTCTCCTACGAGCAGTACTTC. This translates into CAISEPWTSGVSYEQYF.

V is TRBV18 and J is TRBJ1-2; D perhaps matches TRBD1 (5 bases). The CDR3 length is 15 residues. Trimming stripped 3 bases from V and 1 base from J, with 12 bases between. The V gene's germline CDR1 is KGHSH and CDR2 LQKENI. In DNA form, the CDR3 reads TGTGCCAGCTCACCGGAGGGGCAACGTAACTATGGCTACACCTTC. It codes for CASSPEGQRNYGYTF.

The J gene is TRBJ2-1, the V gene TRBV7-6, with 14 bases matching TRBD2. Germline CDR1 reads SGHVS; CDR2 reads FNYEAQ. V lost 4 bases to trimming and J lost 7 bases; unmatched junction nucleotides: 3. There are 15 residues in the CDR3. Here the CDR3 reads CASSSTSGGANEQFF. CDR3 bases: TGTGCCAGCAGCTCGACTAGCGGGGGGGCAAATGAGCAGTTCTTC.

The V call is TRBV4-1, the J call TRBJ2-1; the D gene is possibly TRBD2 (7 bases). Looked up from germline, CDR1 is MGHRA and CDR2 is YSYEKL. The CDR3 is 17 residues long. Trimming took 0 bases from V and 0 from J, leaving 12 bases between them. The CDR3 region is CASSQDRGGPSYNEQFF. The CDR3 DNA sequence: TGCGCCAGCAGCCAAGATAGGGGGGGACCCTCCTACAATGAGCAGTTCTTC.

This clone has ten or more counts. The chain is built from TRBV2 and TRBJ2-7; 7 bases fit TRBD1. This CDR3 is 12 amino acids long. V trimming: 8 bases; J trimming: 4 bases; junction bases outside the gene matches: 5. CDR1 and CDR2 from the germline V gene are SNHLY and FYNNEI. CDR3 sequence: CASADREYEQYF. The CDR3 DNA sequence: TGTGCCAGCGCCGACAGGGAGTACGAGCAGTACTTC.

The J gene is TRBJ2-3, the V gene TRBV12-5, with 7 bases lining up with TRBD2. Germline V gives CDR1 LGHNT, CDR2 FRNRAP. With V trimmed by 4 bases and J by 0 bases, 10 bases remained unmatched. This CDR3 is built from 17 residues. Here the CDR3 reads CASGSTSSGSSTDTQYF. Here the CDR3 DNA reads TGTGCTAGTGGTTCGACCTCTAGCGGCTCTAGCACAGATACGCAGTATTTT.

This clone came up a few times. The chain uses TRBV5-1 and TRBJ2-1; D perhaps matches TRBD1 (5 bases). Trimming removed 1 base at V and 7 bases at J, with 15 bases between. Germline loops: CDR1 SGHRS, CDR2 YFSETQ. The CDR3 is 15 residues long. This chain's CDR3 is CASSLLPGLQNEQFF. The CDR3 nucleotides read TGCGCCAGCAGCTTGCTCCCAGGGTTACAAAATGAGCAGTTCTTC.

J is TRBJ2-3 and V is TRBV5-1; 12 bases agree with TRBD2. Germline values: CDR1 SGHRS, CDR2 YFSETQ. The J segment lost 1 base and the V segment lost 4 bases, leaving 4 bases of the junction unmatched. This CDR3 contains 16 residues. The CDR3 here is CASSLGLAGRTDTQYF. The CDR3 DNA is TGCGCCAGCAGCCTTGGACTAGCGGGGCGCACAGATACGCAGTATTTT.

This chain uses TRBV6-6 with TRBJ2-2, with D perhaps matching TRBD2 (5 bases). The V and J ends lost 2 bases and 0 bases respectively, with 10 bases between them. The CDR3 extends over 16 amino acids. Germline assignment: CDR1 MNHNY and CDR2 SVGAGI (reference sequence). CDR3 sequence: CASSYTGNANTGELFF. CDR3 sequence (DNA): TGTGCCAGCAGTTACACGGGGAACGCGAACACCGGGGAGCTGTTTTTT.

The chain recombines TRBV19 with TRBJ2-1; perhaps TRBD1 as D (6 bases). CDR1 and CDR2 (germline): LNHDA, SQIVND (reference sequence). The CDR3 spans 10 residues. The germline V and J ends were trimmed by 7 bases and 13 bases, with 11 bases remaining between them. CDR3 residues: CASKGVRQFF. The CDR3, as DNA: TGTGCCAGTAAGGGGGTTAGACAGTTCTTC. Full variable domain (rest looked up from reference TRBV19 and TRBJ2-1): DGGITQSPKYLFRKEGQNVTLSCEQNLNHDAMYWYRQDPGQGLRLIYYSQIVNDFQKGDIAEGYSVSREKKESFPLTVTSAQKNPTAFYLCASKGVRQFFGPGTRLTVL.

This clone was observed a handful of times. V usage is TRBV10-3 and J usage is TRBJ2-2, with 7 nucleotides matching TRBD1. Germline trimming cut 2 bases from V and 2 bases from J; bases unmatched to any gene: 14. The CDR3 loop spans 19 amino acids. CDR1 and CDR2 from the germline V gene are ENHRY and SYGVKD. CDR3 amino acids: CAISEGAGGEKRNTGELFF. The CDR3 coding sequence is TGTGCCATCAGTGAGGGCGCAGGGGGAGAGAAAAGAAACACCGGGGAGCTGTTTTTT.

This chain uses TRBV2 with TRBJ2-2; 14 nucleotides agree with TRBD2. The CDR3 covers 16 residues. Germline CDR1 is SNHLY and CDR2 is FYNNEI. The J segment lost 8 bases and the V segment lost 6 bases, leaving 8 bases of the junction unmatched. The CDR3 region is CASRGLAGGNIGELFF. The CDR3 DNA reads TGTGCCAGCAGAGGACTAGCGGGGGGTAACATTGGGGAGCTGTTTTTT.

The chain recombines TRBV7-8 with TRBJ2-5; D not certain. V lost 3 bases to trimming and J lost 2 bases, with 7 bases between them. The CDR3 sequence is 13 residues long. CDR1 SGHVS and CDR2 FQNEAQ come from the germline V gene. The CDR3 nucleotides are TGTGCCAGCAGCTTGCTTGGGCAAGAGACCCAGTACTTC. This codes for CASSLLGQETQYF.

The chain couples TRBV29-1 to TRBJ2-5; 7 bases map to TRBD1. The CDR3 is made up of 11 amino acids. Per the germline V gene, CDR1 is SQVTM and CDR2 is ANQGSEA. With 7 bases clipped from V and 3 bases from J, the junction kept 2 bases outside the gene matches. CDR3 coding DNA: TGCAGCGATACAGGGGAAGAGACCCAGTACTTC. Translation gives CSDTGEETQYF.

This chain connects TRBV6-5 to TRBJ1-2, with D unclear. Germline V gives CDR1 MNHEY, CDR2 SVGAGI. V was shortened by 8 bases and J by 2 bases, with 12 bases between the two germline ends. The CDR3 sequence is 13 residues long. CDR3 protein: CASWGDKNYGYTF. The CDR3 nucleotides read TGTGCCAGCTGGGGTGATAAGAACTATGGCTACACCTTC.

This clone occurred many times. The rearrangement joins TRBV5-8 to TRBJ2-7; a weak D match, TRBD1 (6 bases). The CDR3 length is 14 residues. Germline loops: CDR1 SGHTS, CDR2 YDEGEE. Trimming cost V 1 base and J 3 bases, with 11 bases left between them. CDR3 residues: CASSLTRGIYEQYF. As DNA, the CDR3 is TGTGCCAGCAGCTTGACTAGGGGGATCTACGAGCAGTACTTC.

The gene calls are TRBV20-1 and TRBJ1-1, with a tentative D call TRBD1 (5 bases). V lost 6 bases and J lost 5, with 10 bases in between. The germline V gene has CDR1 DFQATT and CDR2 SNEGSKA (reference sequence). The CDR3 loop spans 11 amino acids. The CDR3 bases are TGCAGTGCCATGAGACAGACTGAAGCTTTCTTT. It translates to CSAMRQTEAFF.

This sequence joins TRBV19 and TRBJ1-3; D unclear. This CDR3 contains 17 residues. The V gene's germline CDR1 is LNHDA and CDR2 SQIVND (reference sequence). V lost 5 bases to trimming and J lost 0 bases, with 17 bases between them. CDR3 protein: CASSSDRWRISGNTIYF. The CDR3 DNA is TGTGCCAGTAGTTCTGATCGGTGGCGGATCTCTGGAAACACCATATATTTT.

The CDR3 sequence: CASTSGGSTGELFF. The CDR3 DNA follows: TGTGCCAGCACCTCTGGGGGGAGCACCGGGGAGCTGTTTTTT. This chain joins TRBV28 and TRBJ2-2; a possible D gene is TRBD2 (6 bases). The CDR3 has 14 amino acids. Germline-derived CDR1 and CDR2 are MDHEN and SYDVKM. The germline V and J ends were trimmed by 7 bases and 4 bases, with 13 bases remaining between them.

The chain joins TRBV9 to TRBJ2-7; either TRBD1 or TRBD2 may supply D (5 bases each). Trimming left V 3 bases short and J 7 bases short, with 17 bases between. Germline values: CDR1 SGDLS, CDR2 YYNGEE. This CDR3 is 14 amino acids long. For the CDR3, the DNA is TGTGCCAGCAGCGAGAGGGGACCCTCGGGTGAGCAGTACTTC. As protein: CASSERGPSGEQYF.

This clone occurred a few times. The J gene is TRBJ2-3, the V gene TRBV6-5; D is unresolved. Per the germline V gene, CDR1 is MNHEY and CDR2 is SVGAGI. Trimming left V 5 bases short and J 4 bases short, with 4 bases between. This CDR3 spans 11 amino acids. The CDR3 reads CASSVADTQYF. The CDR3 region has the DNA TGTGCCAGCAGTGTGGCAGATACGCAGTATTTT.

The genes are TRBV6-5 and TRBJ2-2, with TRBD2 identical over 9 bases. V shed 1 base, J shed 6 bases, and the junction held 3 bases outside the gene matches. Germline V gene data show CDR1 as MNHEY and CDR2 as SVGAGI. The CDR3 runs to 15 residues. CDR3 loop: CASSYWASGAGELFF. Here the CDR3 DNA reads TGTGCCAGCAGTTACTGGGCTAGCGGGGCCGGGGAGCTGTTTTTT.